A single sample is the source of the 29 T cell receptor beta chains below, sequenced in a study of response to subunit inactivated influenza vaccine. Each CDR3 protein is one row after TCRdb ran MiXCR on the RT-PCR reads. The data contain more than 400,000 distinct CDR3 sequences, 7.2% of them seen just once; the ten biggest clones take up around 13%. The specimen was PBMCs from blood, collected less than 25 months after vaccination. All receptors come from a man aged 50 to 69 who received an inactivated influenza vaccine.

At least ten counts were recorded for this clonotype. The rearrangement links TRBV11-2 to TRBJ2-1; D is unresolved. The CDR3 is made up of 16 amino acids. V shed 5 bases and J shed 8 bases, with 22 bases lying between them. Germline V CDR1 and CDR2: SGHAT, FQNNGV. The CDR3 nucleotides read TGTGCCAGCAGCAGATCTCGTGCCCCAGTCGGCGATGAGCAGTTCTTC. This codes for CASSRSRAPVGDEQFF.

This clonotype was recorded at least ten times. The rearrangement joins TRBV11-2 to TRBJ2-3, with TRBD2 matching over 9 bases. This CDR3 contains 18 residues. Per the germline V gene, CDR1 is SGHAT and CDR2 is FQNNGV. Losses at the gene ends were 0 bases for V and 4 bases for J; bases not matched to a gene: 11. The CDR3 sequence: CASSLDGRGTSWADTQYF. CDR3 DNA: TGTGCCAGCAGCTTAGATGGGCGTGGGACTAGCTGGGCAGATACGCAGTATTTT.

This clonotype was counted between two and nine times. The J gene is TRBJ2-1, the V gene TRBV12-3 or TRBV12-4; the match to TRBD2 covers 10 bases. V was pared by 3 bases and J by 3 bases, with 5 bases of the junction left unmatched. The CDR3 consists of 16 residues. CDR3 coding DNA: TGTGCCAGCAGTTTTCTTTCTAGCGGGGGCTACAATGAGCAGTTCTTC. This translates into CASSFLSSGGYNEQFF.

Ten or more counts support this clonotype. This chain links TRBV7-9 with TRBJ2-7, with unresolved D. With 5 bases removed from V and 2 bases from J, the gap between germline ends came to 13 bases. CDR3 size: 14 residues. Per germline, CDR1 SEHNR and CDR2 FQNEAQ (reference sequence). The DNA for the CDR3 is TGTGCCAGCAGCCCCCGTGTTTCAGCCTACGAGCAGTACTTC. Translated: CASSPRVSAYEQYF.

This clonotype has just a few counts. The chain has TRBV7-8 and TRBJ2-5; D might be TRBD1 (6 bases). Germline V gene data show CDR1 as SGHVS and CDR2 as FQNEAQ. This CDR3 is built from 15 residues. V lost 6 bases and J 1 base, leaving 15 bases between the germline ends. The CDR3 loop reads CASSILRDIQETQYF. CDR3 sequence (DNA): TGTGCCAGCAGTATCCTCCGGGACATCCAAGAGACCCAGTACTTC.

In its sample, this clonotype was seen a few times. V is TRBV7-9 and J is TRBJ1-2; D is unclear. Germline V gene lookup returns CDR1 SEHNR and CDR2 FQNEAQ (reference sequence). The CDR3 is made up of 15 amino acids. The V gene lost 1 base and the J gene lost 4 bases, with 13 bases spanning the gap. This chain's CDR3 is CASSLVAGKGYGYTF. CDR3 nucleotide sequence: TGTGCCAGCAGCTTAGTTGCGGGGAAGGGCTATGGCTACACCTTC.

This clonotype showed up many times. The gene calls are TRBV7-2 and TRBJ2-7; D is undetermined. The V end was cut by 3 bases, the J end by 4 bases, with 10 bases between. Germline-derived CDR1 and CDR2 are SGHTA and FQGNSA. The CDR3 sequence is 13 residues long. The CDR3 loop is CASSLHSLYEQYF. In DNA, the CDR3 is TGTGCCAGCAGCTTGCACAGCTTGTACGAGCAGTACTTC.

This clonotype was counted ten times or more. This chain links TRBV20-1 with TRBJ1-2; D remains unclear. This CDR3 region has 13 residues. V was clipped by 0 bases and J by 7 bases, with 12 bases between them. Germline V gene data show CDR1 as DFQATT and CDR2 as SNEGSKA (reference sequence). As DNA, the CDR3 is TGCAGTGCTAGAGATCAGCTATTCCCTGGCTACACCTTC. Its protein product is CSARDQLFPGYTF.

The chain joins TRBV19 to TRBJ2-1, with TRBD2 identical over 8 bases. V gave up 5 bases and J gave up 7 bases; unmatched junction bases: 13. The CDR3 has 16 amino acids. Germline V gives CDR1 LNHDA, CDR2 SQIVND (reference sequence). CDR3 amino acids: CASSSQGLAGFNEQFF. DNA of the CDR3: TGTGCCAGTAGTTCCCAGGGGTTAGCGGGGTTTAATGAGCAGTTCTTC.

The rearrangement joins TRBV6-1 to TRBJ2-3; the match to TRBD1 covers 10 bases. The CDR3 consists of 15 residues. Trimming took 5 bases from V and 2 from J; bases not matched to a gene: 4. Germline values: CDR1 MNHNS, CDR2 SASEGT. Written as DNA, the CDR3 is TGTGCCAGCAGTCGGACAGGGGGAATCACAGATACGCAGTATTTT. Amino acids: CASSRTGGITDTQYF.

This clonotype was found a few times. This chain connects TRBV4-3 to TRBJ2-7; 8 bases agree with TRBD2. This CDR3 spans 15 amino acids. The germline V gene encodes CDR1 LGHNA and CDR2 YSLEER. Losses at the gene ends were 1 base for V and 6 bases for J; bases not matched to a gene: 8. CDR3 coding DNA: TGCGCCAGCAGCCAAGCGACGGGGGGGCTTGGCGAGCAGTACTTC. The encoded protein is CASSQATGGLGEQYF.

Ten or more counts support this clonotype. The chain joins TRBV12-3 or TRBV12-4 to TRBJ2-7; 7 nucleotides match TRBD2. The ends lost 3 bases at V and 5 bases at J; junction bases unmatched: 7. The CDR3 spans 14 residues. The CDR3 DNA reads as TGTGCCAGCAGTTTCTCCGGGGAGGGCAACGAGCAGTACTTC. This gives the protein CASSFSGEGNEQYF.

The rearrangement uses TRBV9 and TRBJ2-1; 8 bases agree with TRBD1. V was clipped by 9 bases and J by 2 bases; unmatched bases: 4. CDR3 length: 13 amino acids. Looked up from germline, CDR1 is SGDLS and CDR2 is YYNGEE. The CDR3 here is CATATGAYNEQFF. CDR3 DNA: TGTGCCACCGCGACAGGGGCCTACAATGAGCAGTTCTTC.

CDR3 amino acids: CSAPPSPSGNNEQFF. As DNA, the CDR3 is TGCAGTGCCCCCCCAAGTCCTAGCGGAAACAATGAGCAGTTCTTC. The J gene is TRBJ2-1, the V gene TRBV20-1; 7 bases agree with TRBD2. Germline CDR1 DFQATT, CDR2 SNEGSKA (reference sequence). The CDR3 is 15 amino acids. V lost 6 bases to trimming and J lost 5 bases; unmatched junction nucleotides: 13.

This clonotype was found many times. This chain joins TRBV29-1 and TRBJ2-7, with D possibly matching TRBD1 (6 bases). The CDR3 loop spans 12 amino acids. V lost 4 bases to trimming and J lost 2 bases, with 9 bases between them. Germline values: CDR1 SQVTM, CDR2 ANQGSEA. The CDR3 sequence is CSVGRGPYEQYF. CDR3 nucleotide sequence: TGCAGCGTTGGCAGGGGCCCCTACGAGCAGTACTTC.

There are a few counts of this clonotype. The chain combines TRBV5-5 with TRBJ2-6, with TRBD1 matching over 8 bases. Germline V gene lookup returns CDR1 SGHKS and CDR2 YYEKEE (reference sequence). J gave up 1 base and V 6 bases, and 6 bases lay outside the gene matches. This CDR3 has 16 amino acids. The CDR3 is CASNLQGVSGANVLTF. The CDR3 nucleotides are TGTGCCAGCAACCTACAGGGGGTTTCTGGGGCCAACGTCCTGACTTTC. The variable domain in full, completed from reference TRBV5-5 and TRBJ2-6, reads DAGVTQSPTHLIKTRGQQVTLRCSPISGHKSVSWYQQVLGQGPQFIFQYYEKEERGRGNFPDRFSARQFPNYSSELNVNALLLGDSALYLCASNLQGVSGANVLTFGAGSRLTVL.

This clonotype was detected many times. The V gene is TRBV6-2 or TRBV6-3, the J gene TRBJ2-1; TRBD2 is a possible D gene (6 bases). Per the germline V gene, CDR1 is MNHEY and CDR2 is SVGEGT. CDR3 length: 18 residues. With 0 bases removed from V and 6 bases from J, the gap between germline ends came to 21 bases. This CDR3 reads CASSYSRGIGRMGNEQFF. The CDR3 DNA follows: TGTGCCAGCAGTTACTCGAGAGGGATCGGGAGAATGGGCAATGAGCAGTTCTTC.

This clonotype has ten or more counts. The chain links TRBV9 to TRBJ1-3, with D uncertain. Germline CDR1 reads SGDLS; CDR2 reads YYNGEE. The CDR3 runs 15 residues. The V end lost 4 bases, the J end lost 0 bases, and 11 bases lay between the germline ends. CDR3: CASSPRLGSGNTIYF. CDR3 nucleotide sequence: TGTGCCAGCAGCCCCCGACTTGGCTCTGGAAACACCATATATTTT.

This clonotype has only a few counts. The V gene is TRBV20-1, the J gene TRBJ2-1; D unresolved. The CDR3 contains 13 residues. Germline CDR1 DFQATT, CDR2 SNEGSKA (reference sequence). Trimming pared 6 bases from V and 7 bases from J, leaving 16 bases between. The CDR3 here is CSALTIRKNEQFF. The CDR3 DNA follows: TGCAGTGCCCTGACCATTCGTAAGAATGAGCAGTTCTTC.

This clonotype has only a few counts. This chain joins TRBV20-1 and TRBJ1-3; 7 nucleotides agree with TRBD1. CDR1 is DFQATT, CDR2 SNEGSKA, per germline (reference sequence). V lost 5 bases to trimming and J lost 9 bases; unmatched junction nucleotides: 10. The CDR3 extends over 13 amino acids. As DNA, the CDR3 is TGCAGTGCTCCGGACAGGTCGGGTGGCACCATATATTTT. Amino acids: CSAPDRSGGTIYF.

The V call is TRBV6-1, the J call TRBJ1-1; no clear D. CDR1 is MNHNS, CDR2 SASEGT, per germline. CDR3 size: 16 residues. Deletions cut 5 bases from V and 7 bases from J, with 23 bases between. The CDR3 nucleotides are TGTGCCAGCAGTCAAAGAGGCCCCGCTCCTCTTGGTGAAGCTTTCTTT. It codes for CASSQRGPAPLGEAFF.

Points on this clonotype: This clone may be a read error of a much larger clone one base away. V and J are TRBV20-1 and TRBJ2-1; 8 bases are shared with TRBD2. The CDR3 has 16 residues. The germline V gene encodes CDR1 DFQATT and CDR2 SNEGSKA (reference sequence). The CDR3 region has the DNA TGCTGTGCTAGAGATTCCGGGAGTGCTAGCGGGCCCCAGGGGTTCTTC. This gives the protein CCARDSGSASGPQGFF.

V is TRBV6-5 and J is TRBJ1-5, with 7 positions matching TRBD1. This CDR3 spans 15 amino acids. Germline V CDR1 and CDR2: MNHEY, SVGAGI. Trimming took 0 bases from V and 1 from J; bases not matched to a gene: 0. The CDR3 region has the DNA TGTGCCAGCAGTTACTCGGGACAGAGCAATCAGCCCCAGCATTTT. Its translation: CASSYSGQSNQPQHF.

Many counts were recorded for this clonotype. The rearrangement uses TRBV12-3 or TRBV12-4 and TRBJ1-5, with a possible D match to TRBD1 (6 bases). This CDR3 comprises 15 residues. V was trimmed by 3 bases and J by 1 base, leaving 10 bases between them. The CDR3, as DNA: TGTGCCAGCAGTTTTAGAGGGGGAAGCAATCAGCCCCAGCATTTT. Translating gives CASSFRGGSNQPQHF.

This clonotype was counted at least ten times. CDR3 sequence (DNA): TGTGCCAGCAGCGGACAGTTCAATCAGCCCCAGCATTTT. This sequence encodes CASSGQFNQPQHF. The chain carries TRBV7-2 and TRBJ1-5, with D possibly TRBD1 on 6 matching bases. CDR3 length: 13 residues. The germline CDR1 and CDR2 sequences are SGHTA and FQGNSA. V lost 5 bases and J 3 bases, leaving 8 bases between the germline ends.

Comment on this clonotype: A much more abundant neighbour one base away suggests this may be a read error. The gene calls are TRBV29-1 and TRBJ2-6; TRBD1 might be the D (5 bases). The V and J ends lost 8 bases and 0 bases respectively, with 17 bases between them. Germline V gene lookup returns CDR1 SQVTM and CDR2 ANQGSEA. CDR3 size: 16 residues. The CDR3 DNA follows: TGCAGCATAATGATGGGGCCTGCCTCTGGGGCCAACGTCCTGACTTTC. It encodes CSIMMGPASGANVLTF. Variable domain in full (rest from reference TRBV29-1 and TRBJ2-6): SAVISQKPSRDICQRGTSLTIQCQVDSQVTMMFWYRQQPGQSLTLIATANQGSEATYESGFVIDKFPISRPNLTFSTLTVSNMSPEDSSIYLCSIMMGPASGANVLTFGAGSRLTVL.

This clonotype turned up a few times. This chain links TRBV6-5 with TRBJ2-3; D gene unclear. Trimming cost V 0 bases and J 2 bases, with 9 bases left between them. There are 15 residues in the CDR3. CDR1 and CDR2 from the germline V gene are MNHEY and SVGAGI. The CDR3 sequence: CASSYSGLPTDTQYF. The CDR3 DNA is TGTGCCAGCAGTTACTCAGGGCTCCCCACAGATACGCAGTATTTT.

There are many counts of this clonotype. This chain joins TRBV6-5 and TRBJ1-1, with 7 bases matching TRBD1. CDR1 is MNHEY and CDR2 is SVGAGI in the germline V gene. Germline trimming cut 0 bases from V and 1 base from J; bases unmatched to any gene: 2. The CDR3 is 15 amino acids. The CDR3 reads CASSYSGQTNTEAFF. As DNA, the CDR3 is TGTGCCAGCAGTTACTCGGGACAGACGAACACTGAAGCTTTCTTT.

This clonotype came up many times. The rearrangement uses TRBV29-1 and TRBJ2-7; D is ambiguous. V lost 4 bases and J 0 bases, leaving 7 bases between the germline ends. The CDR3 contains 12 residues. Germline CDR1 is SQVTM and CDR2 is ANQGSEA. CDR3 DNA: TGCAGCGTTGGGCAGGCCTCCTACGAGCAGTACTTC. It is translated as CSVGQASYEQYF.